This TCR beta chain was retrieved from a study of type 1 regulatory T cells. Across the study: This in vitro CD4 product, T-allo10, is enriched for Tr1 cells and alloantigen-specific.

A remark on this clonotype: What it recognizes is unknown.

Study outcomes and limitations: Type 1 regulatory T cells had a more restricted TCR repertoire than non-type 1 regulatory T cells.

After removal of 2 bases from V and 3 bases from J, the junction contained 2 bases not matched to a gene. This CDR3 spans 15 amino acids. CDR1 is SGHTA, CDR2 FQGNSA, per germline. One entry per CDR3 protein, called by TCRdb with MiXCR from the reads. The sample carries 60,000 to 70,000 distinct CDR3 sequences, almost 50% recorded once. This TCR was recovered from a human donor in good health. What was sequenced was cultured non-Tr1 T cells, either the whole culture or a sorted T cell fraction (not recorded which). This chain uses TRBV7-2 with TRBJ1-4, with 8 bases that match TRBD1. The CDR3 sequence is CASSLTGGPNEKLFF. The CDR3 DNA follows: TGTGCCAGCAGCTTAACAGGGGGGCCTAATGAAAAACTGTTTTTT.